Presented here are 9 T cell receptor beta chains from one specimen sequenced in a study of blood T cells in healthy people across ages. With a J-beta primer mix and a sample-barcoded 5' primer, a second PCR ran about 6 to 11 cycles. In TCRdb, the 5' RACE reads were re-called with MiXCR into one record per CDR3 protein. The sample carries 800,000 to 1,000,000 distinct CDR3 sequences, around 46% recorded once. The specimen sequenced was blood. The receptor set was obtained from a man between 25 and 39 years old in good health.

This chain uses TRBV6-6 with TRBJ1-6; no definite D call. Trimming took 2 bases from V and 7 from J, leaving 0 bases between them. The CDR3 spans 11 residues. Germline V gene data show CDR1 as MNHNY and CDR2 as SVGAGI (reference sequence). For the CDR3, the DNA is TGTGCCAGCAGTTACAATTCACCCCTCCACTTT. It translates to CASSYNSPLHF.

V is TRBV29-1 and J is TRBJ2-2, with 10 bases matching TRBD1. This CDR3 has 15 amino acids. The V gene end was trimmed by 6 bases and the J gene end by 7 bases; junction bases not matched to a gene: 11. Germline V gene lookup returns CDR1 SQVTM and CDR2 ANQGSEA. CDR3 nucleotides: TGCAGCGTCGGATCGGGACAGGGGTTTATCGGGGAGCTGTTTTTT. Amino acid sequence: CSVGSGQGFIGELFF.

V and J are TRBV6-1 and TRBJ2-4; 8 nucleotides align to TRBD1. V lost 6 bases to trimming and J lost 4 bases; unmatched junction nucleotides: 5. CDR3 length: 14 amino acids. CDR1 is MNHNS and CDR2 is SASEGT in the germline V gene. DNA of the CDR3: TGTGCCAGCAGCCAGGGGGCGGATAAAAACATTCAGTACTTC. This sequence encodes CASSQGADKNIQYF.

V is TRBV28 and J is TRBJ1-1; D is perhaps TRBD1 (5 bases). The germline V and J ends were trimmed by 4 bases and 1 base, with 13 bases remaining between them. This CDR3 comprises 15 residues. CDR1 and CDR2 from the germline V gene are MDHEN and SYDVKM. The CDR3, as DNA: TGTGCCAGCAGTTCACCCGGGGCCGAGAACACTGAAGCTTTCTTT. Translation: CASSSPGAENTEAFF.

This chain connects TRBV4-2 to TRBJ2-3; tentative D call: TRBD2 (5 bases). Germline-derived CDR1 and CDR2 are LGHNA and YNFKEQ. CDR3 length: 11 residues. The ends were cut back, 4 bases at V and 10 bases at J, with 9 bases in the middle. The DNA of the CDR3 is TGTGCCAGCAGCCCCGAGGGAGCGCAGTATTTT. This codes for CASSPEGAQYF.

This clonotype was picked up a small number of times. V gene TRBV7-2 combines with J gene TRBJ1-5, with D uncertain. V was cut by 3 bases and J by 6 bases, with 12 bases left in between. Germline CDR1 and CDR2: SGHTA and FQGNSA. CDR3 length equals 14 residues. CDR3 coding DNA: TGTGCCAGCAGCTTGGGCGGGTGGACTCAGCCCCAGCATTTT. The encoded protein is CASSLGGWTQPQHF.

This clonotype was seen once. This chain links TRBV7-9 with TRBJ1-2; tentative D call: TRBD1 (5 bases). Looked up from germline, CDR1 is SEHNR and CDR2 is FQNEAQ (reference sequence). The V end lost 5 bases, the J end lost 5 bases, and 24 bases lay between the germline ends. CDR3 length equals 17 residues. The CDR3 protein is CASSPPTWTLAQYGYTF. For the CDR3, the DNA is TGTGCCAGCAGCCCCCCGACCTGGACATTAGCCCAGTATGGCTACACCTTC.

The chain carries TRBV20-1 and TRBJ2-1; D is unresolved. V lost 1 base and J 2 bases, leaving 18 bases between the germline ends. CDR1 DFQATT and CDR2 SNEGSKA come from the germline V gene (reference sequence). The CDR3 extends over 17 amino acids. CDR3 sequence reads: CSARGESYGFTYNEQFF. The CDR3 DNA is TGCAGTGCTAGAGGAGAGTCCTACGGCTTTACCTACAATGAGCAGTTCTTC.

The rearrangement links TRBV12-3 or TRBV12-4 to TRBJ2-6; D ambiguous. V shed 3 bases and J shed 4 bases, with 13 bases lying between them. The length of the CDR3 is 16 residues. CDR3: CASSLLVGTGANVLTF. The CDR3 bases are TGTGCCAGCAGTTTGTTGGTGGGAACCGGGGCCAACGTCCTGACTTTC.